A single sample gave rise to the 30 T cell receptor beta chains below, sequenced in a study of regulatory T cells in long-lasting Graves disease. Documented time point: persistent/refractory GD, antithyroid drugs over 5 years with positive TRAb. After RNA was extracted from PBMCs, the TCR library was made from it. With iRepertoire HTBI primers and Arm-PCR of CDR3 regions, TCR beta libraries were built. MiXCR was run by TCRdb on the multiplex PCR reads, yielding one entry per CDR3 protein. The data hold roughly 700,000 distinct CDR3 sequences, with 25% to 30% observed a single time. The sequencing used peripheral blood mononuclear cells (PBMCs), collected when the disease was refractory, from a patient treated with antithyroid drugs. These receptors were taken from a female donor with Graves disease.

The CDR3 nucleotides are TGTGCCAGCAGTTTAGGACTAGCGGGTGCGGTGCAGTACTTC. Its protein product is CASSLGLAGAVQYF. The chain has TRBV12-3 or TRBV12-4 and TRBJ2-7, with 10 nucleotides matching TRBD2. V shed 1 base, J shed 9 bases, and the junction held 6 bases outside the gene matches. This CDR3 comprises 14 residues.

This clonotype showed up just a few times. V gene TRBV25-1 combines with J gene TRBJ1-1, with TRBD1 as a possible D gene (5 bases). V was clipped by 6 bases and J by 3 bases, with 11 bases between them. CDR3 length equals 13 residues. Germline CDR1 is MGHDK and CDR2 is SYGVNS. CDR3 loop: CASSGHVDTEAFF. The CDR3 DNA follows: TGTGCCAGCAGCGGACACGTCGACACTGAAGCTTTCTTT.

V and J are TRBV5-6 and TRBJ2-7; the match to TRBD1 covers 8 bases. The trim removed 2 bases at V and 5 bases at J, leaving 3 bases unmatched. Germline V gene lookup returns CDR1 SGHDT and CDR2 YYEEEE. The CDR3 length is 13 residues. The CDR3 sequence is CASSFGQGDEQYF. CDR3 DNA: TGTGCCAGCAGCTTCGGACAGGGCGACGAGCAGTACTTC.

The V call is TRBV7-9, the J call TRBJ1-3; D is unresolved. V was clipped by 1 base and J by 2 bases, with 12 bases between them. Per germline, CDR1 SEHNR and CDR2 FQNEAQ (reference sequence). The CDR3 extends over 16 amino acids. This chain's CDR3 is CASSLEVGLPGNTIYF. As DNA, the CDR3 is TGTGCCAGCAGCTTAGAGGTCGGACTACCTGGAAACACCATATATTTT.

This clonotype was observed a handful of times. This chain uses TRBV27 with TRBJ1-5, with 11 nucleotides matching TRBD1. Germline lookup yields CDR1 MNHEY and CDR2 SMNVEV (reference sequence). V lost 3 bases and J lost 11; bases outside the gene matches: 18. The CDR3 extends over 18 amino acids. The CDR3 loop is CASSLGGQGVLILSAQHF. The CDR3 DNA is TGTGCCAGCAGTTTGGGGGGACAGGGGGTGCTAATCCTATCGGCCCAGCATTTT.

This clonotype has ten or more counts. V gene TRBV12-3 or TRBV12-4 combines with J gene TRBJ1-5; 7 bases agree with TRBD1. The CDR3 runs to 14 residues. Losses at the gene ends were 7 bases for V and 6 bases for J; bases not matched to a gene: 9. Written as DNA, the CDR3 is TGTGCCAGCAATAAACAGGGGTCGAGTCAGCCCCAGCATTTT. Translated, it gives CASNKQGSSQPQHF.

In its sample, this clonotype was seen many times. This chain links TRBV9 with TRBJ1-4; D call uncertain. Germline V gene data show CDR1 as SGDLS and CDR2 as YYNGEE. CDR3 length: 15 amino acids. The V end was cut by 4 bases, the J end by 8 bases, with 18 bases between. For the CDR3, the DNA is TGTGCCAGCAGCCCAAGGACCGATCTTAGGGAAAAACTGTTTTTT. It codes for CASSPRTDLREKLFF.

The table lists this clonotype with many counts. The J gene is TRBJ1-1, the V gene TRBV28; D is possibly TRBD1 (5 bases). The CDR3 has 14 amino acids. Germline V gives CDR1 MDHEN, CDR2 SYDVKM. V was shortened by 6 bases and J by 1 base, with 12 bases between the two germline ends. The CDR3 is CASRLGATNTEAFF. Here the CDR3 DNA reads TGTGCCAGCAGATTAGGGGCCACGAACACTGAAGCTTTCTTT.

The rearrangement joins TRBV19 to TRBJ1-1; 8 nucleotides align to TRBD1. V was clipped by 4 bases and J by 1 base; unmatched bases: 5. CDR3 length equals 15 residues. The germline CDR1 and CDR2 sequences are LNHDA and SQIVND (reference sequence). This CDR3 is CASSRPGTGNTEAFF. The CDR3 coding sequence is TGTGCCAGTAGTAGACCCGGGACAGGGAACACTGAAGCTTTCTTT.

This clonotype was picked up many times. This rearrangement joins TRBV6-1 to TRBJ1-2; maybe TRBD1 (6 bases). The V end was cut by 2 bases, the J end by 3 bases, with 16 bases between. Per the germline V gene, CDR1 is MNHNS and CDR2 is SASEGT. The CDR3 covers 16 residues. The CDR3 DNA is TGTGCCAGCAGTGAATTGGGGGCGCGGTTGGACTATGGCTACACCTTC. This codes for CASSELGARLDYGYTF.

The chain combines TRBV20-1 with TRBJ1-3, with 7 bases fitting TRBD1. Per germline, CDR1 DFQATT and CDR2 SNEGSKA (reference sequence). V was pared by 4 bases and J by 2 bases, with 2 bases of the junction left unmatched. The CDR3 length is 13 residues. CDR3 DNA sequence: TGCAGTGCTATAGGACAGGCTGGAAACACCATATATTTT. Amino acids: CSAIGQAGNTIYF.

The V and J genes are TRBV7-3 and TRBJ1-1; D is unresolved. Germline CDR1 is SGHTA and CDR2 is FQGTGA. Between the trimmed V and J ends, which lost 6 bases and 0 bases, there was a span of 26 bases. This CDR3 is built from 19 residues. CDR3 sequence reads: CASSEYRHGGLGMNTEAFF. The CDR3 nucleotides read TGTGCCAGCAGTGAATATAGGCACGGAGGGCTTGGAATGAACACTGAAGCTTTCTTT. The full variable domain, its missing parts supplied by reference TRBV7-3 and TRBJ1-1, is GAGVSQTPSNKVTEKGKYVELRCDPISGHTALYWYRQSLGQGPEFLIYFQGTGAADDSGLPNDRFFAVRPEGSVSTLKIQRTERGDSAVYLCASSEYRHGGLGMNTEAFFGQGTRLTVV.

This chain links TRBV24-1 with TRBJ1-2, with 7 positions matching TRBD1. The CDR3 length is 13 residues. The V segment lost 8 bases and the J segment 2 bases; nucleotides outside the gene matches: 4. Germline values: CDR1 KGHDR, CDR2 SFDVKD. The CDR3 DNA is TGTGCCACCAAGAACAGGGGAAACTATGGCTACACCTTC. This encodes CATKNRGNYGYTF.

The table lists this clonotype with many counts. This rearrangement joins TRBV2 to TRBJ2-7; 7 bases line up with TRBD2. This CDR3 is 16 amino acids long. The J segment lost 2 bases and the V segment lost 6 bases, leaving 13 bases of the junction unmatched. Germline CDR1 reads SNHLY; CDR2 reads FYNNEI. The CDR3 region has the DNA TGTGCCAGCAGCACACCTCCCCGGGACTACCCCTACGAGCAGTACTTC. This gives the protein CASSTPPRDYPYEQYF.

The rearrangement links TRBV19 to TRBJ2-7; D may correspond to TRBD1 or TRBD2 (5 bases each). CDR3 length: 15 residues. CDR1 and CDR2 from the germline V gene are LNHDA and SQIVND (reference sequence). Trimming removed 3 bases from V and 4 bases from J, with 16 bases in between. The CDR3: CASSIGPGHGYEQYF. In DNA, the CDR3 is TGTGCCAGTAGTATCGGGCCGGGGCACGGTTACGAGCAGTACTTC.

The chain combines TRBV6-1 with TRBJ1-2; the D is unclear. Trimming took off 6 bases at V and 4 bases at J, with 15 bases between the two ends. There are 14 residues in the CDR3. CDR1 and CDR2 from the germline V gene are MNHNS and SASEGT. The CDR3 DNA reads TGTGCCAGCAGGCCACCGGGCGATTCCTATGGCTACACCTTC. Protein sequence: CASRPPGDSYGYTF.

This clonotype has ten or more counts. This chain connects TRBV6-1 to TRBJ2-5, with a weak D call TRBD1 (6 bases). V lost 10 bases, J lost 1 base, and 10 bases lay in between. Germline-derived CDR1 and CDR2 are MNHNS and SASEGT. CDR3 length: 12 amino acids. CDR3 sequence reads: CATGQPQETQYF. CDR3 nucleotide sequence: TGTGCCACAGGACAGCCCCAAGAGACCCAGTACTTC.

This clonotype has more than one count but fewer than ten. The chain has TRBV7-3 and TRBJ1-1; D perhaps matches TRBD1 (5 bases). V lost 1 base and J lost 1, with 10 bases in between. This CDR3 is 15 amino acids long. CDR1 SGHTA and CDR2 FQGTGA come from the germline V gene. The DNA for the CDR3 is TGTGCCAGCAGCTTAAGGGGACGGGCGAACACTGAAGCTTTCTTT. Protein product: CASSLRGRANTEAFF.

The chain links TRBV6-2 or TRBV6-3 to TRBJ2-7; 14 nucleotides match TRBD2. The germline gives CDR1 MNHEY, CDR2 SVGEGT. The CDR3 runs to 21 residues. The V gene end was trimmed by 1 base and the J gene end by 6 bases; junction bases not matched to a gene: 20. The CDR3 DNA follows: TGTGCCAGCAGTTACTACTCCCCGACTAGCGGGAGGGGGGGGGGGTTGACCGAGCAGTACTTC. It encodes CASSYYSPTSGRGGGLTEQYF.

This chain connects TRBV15 to TRBJ1-1; D is unresolved. Trimming took 5 bases from V and 4 from J, leaving 14 bases between them. From germline, CDR1 is LNHNV and CDR2 YYDKDF (reference sequence). The CDR3 runs to 14 residues. The CDR3 coding sequence is TGTGCCACCAGCTACGGTCGGGGTGGCACTGAAGCTTTCTTT. This gives the protein CATSYGRGGTEAFF.

There are many counts of this clonotype. The V call is TRBV9, the J call TRBJ2-5; 7 bases fit TRBD2. CDR3 size: 15 residues. Looked up from germline, CDR1 is SGDLS and CDR2 is YYNGEE. After removal of 0 bases from V and 0 bases from J, the junction contained 2 bases not matched to a gene. CDR3 sequence (DNA): TGTGCCAGCAGCGTAGATGGGGGGGACCAAGAGACCCAGTACTTC. This translates into CASSVDGGDQETQYF.

The CDR3 nucleotides are TGTGCCAGCAGTTTAGAAGTGAATGTGGCCAAAAACATTCAGTACTTC. Protein: CASSLEVNVAKNIQYF. The genes are TRBV12-3 or TRBV12-4 and TRBJ2-4; D unclear. Trimming stripped 1 base from V and 1 base from J, with 11 bases between. The CDR3 sequence is 16 residues long.

This clonotype was detected ten times or more. The gene calls are TRBV28 and TRBJ1-1; unclear D gene. This CDR3 spans 9 amino acids. Trimming took off 6 bases at V and 13 bases at J, with 9 bases between the two ends. In germline, CDR1 is MDHEN, CDR2 SYDVKM. CDR3 residues: CASSPGGFF. CDR3 nucleotide sequence: TGTGCCAGCAGCCCGGGAGGTTTCTTT.

The chain couples TRBV7-6 to TRBJ2-2; no firm D call. The V gene lost 5 bases and the J gene lost 4 bases, with 11 bases spanning the gap. Germline CDR1 reads SGHVS; CDR2 reads FNYEAQ. The length of the CDR3 is 14 residues. CDR3 loop: CASSHTRSTGELFF. The CDR3 DNA follows: TGTGCCAGCAGCCACACCCGGAGCACCGGGGAGCTGTTTTTT.

This clonotype was counted at least ten times. The chain couples TRBV28 to TRBJ1-1; TRBD1 matches 11 bases. The junction had 6 bases not matched to a gene; V was cut back by 2 bases and J by 7 bases. Germline CDR1 is MDHEN and CDR2 is SYDVKM. This CDR3 is 15 amino acids long. This CDR3 is CASSLSLGQGGEAFF. CDR3 DNA: TGTGCCAGCAGTTTAAGCCTGGGACAGGGGGGTGAAGCTTTCTTT.

The rearrangement uses TRBV27 and TRBJ1-1; tentative D call: TRBD1 (5 bases). CDR1 MNHEY and CDR2 SMNVEV come from the germline V gene (reference sequence). V was cut by 10 bases and J by 0 bases, with 27 bases left in between. CDR3 size: 18 residues. CDR3 in amino acids: CANRPRGGFGRMNTEAFF. DNA of the CDR3: TGTGCCAACAGGCCAAGGGGCGGGTTCGGTAGGATGAACACTGAAGCTTTCTTT.

The chain joins TRBV5-1 to TRBJ1-5, with D maybe TRBD1 (5 bases). In germline, CDR1 is SGHRS, CDR2 YFSETQ. V lost 6 bases and J 1 base, leaving 17 bases between the germline ends. The CDR3 totals 16 residues. In DNA form, the CDR3 reads TGCGCCAGCAACCCCACCGGGGGTGCGAGCAATCAGCCCCAGCATTTT. Its translation is CASNPTGGASNQPQHF. The variable domain in full, completed from reference TRBV5-1 and TRBJ1-5, reads KAGVTQTPRYLIKTRGQQVTLSCSPISGHRSVSWYQQTPGQGLQFLFEYFSETQRNKGNFPGRFSGRQFSNSRSEMNVSTLELGDSALYLCASNPTGGASNQPQHFGDGTRLSIL.

The J gene is TRBJ2-7, the V gene TRBV29-1; D not resolved. CDR1 is SQVTM and CDR2 is ANQGSEA in the germline V gene. The CDR3 is made up of 10 amino acids. The V end lost 2 bases, the J end lost 2 bases, and 1 base lay between the germline ends. CDR3 bases: TGCAGCGTTGAAACCTACGAGCAGTACTTC. Translated, it gives CSVETYEQYF.

This clonotype was found a few times. CDR3 sequence reads: CASSLVEGVNTEAFF. In nucleotides, the CDR3 is TGTGCCAGCAGCTTAGTCGAGGGGGTGAACACTGAAGCTTTCTTT. The chain couples TRBV13 to TRBJ1-1; possibly TRBD1 for D (6 bases). This CDR3 is built from 15 residues. From germline, CDR1 is PRHDT and CDR2 FYEKMQ (reference sequence). Trimming left V 1 base short and J 0 bases short, with 9 bases between.

This sequence joins TRBV20-1 and TRBJ2-7; 11 nucleotides line up with TRBD2. Germline CDR1 is DFQATT and CDR2 is SNEGSKA (reference sequence). V shed 4 bases, J shed 5 bases, and the junction held 7 bases outside the gene matches. This CDR3 spans 14 amino acids. The CDR3 coding sequence is TGCAGTGCTACGACACTAGCGGGAGCCCACGAGCAGTACTTC. Protein sequence: CSATTLAGAHEQYF.